This T cell receptor (beta chain) originates from a study of blood T cell repertoires in COVID-19. Here immunoSEQ multiplex PCR was the method, and the copy in TCRdb shows in-frame clones only, minus some. The profile covers 100,000 to 150,000 clones, with around 90% appearing a single time and around 4.6% taken by the ten largest. This CDR3 comprises 14 residues. Deletions cut 4 bases from V and 8 bases from J, with 16 bases between. Germline lookup yields CDR1 KGHDR and CDR2 SFDVKD. The V gene is TRBV24-1, the J gene TRBJ1-1; D not certain. The sample comprised peripheral blood. The sequence was obtained from a man aged 55 to 70 with COVID-19, enrolled during active disease. The CDR3 loop reads CATSDPQSNGEAFF. In DNA, the CDR3 is TGTGCCACCAGTGACCCGCAGTCCAACGGGGAAGCTTTCTTT.